This TCR beta chain was found in a study of HIV-infected children after antiretroviral therapy interruption. This clonotype was seen many times. Antigen unknown. RNA-based 3' RACE libraries used unique molecular identifiers. TCRdb re-called the 3' RACE reads through MiXCR, storing one row per CDR3 protein. The profile shows under 50,000 distinct CDR3 sequences, 4.3% of them singletons. Findings of the study overall: Sorted CD45RA+ naive cells might include minor non-naive CD45RA+ cells. Naive CD4+ CDR3 sharing between time points fell after interruption began.

The CDR3 covers 13 residues. Trimming shortened V by 4 bases and J by 4 bases, and 11 bases separated the two germline ends. CDR1 is LNHDA, CDR2 SQIVND, per germline (reference sequence). Sample treatment: PENTA 11 planned treatment interruption arm or continuous ART arm. At least 24 weeks of at least three-drug ART, in children 2 to 15 years. This clonotype originated in a pool of human donors with HIV. The sample consisted of CD45RA+ CD4+ T cells from PBMCs, pooled from several time points, taken from a donor given antiretroviral therapy, either interrupted or continuous. Subset meaning: naive CD4+ CD45RA+ CD45RO- T cells. The chain joins TRBV19 to TRBJ2-7; D gene uncertain. DNA of the CDR3: TGTGCCAGTAGTAACGGACGAGGATACGAGCAGTACTTC. Protein product: CASSNGRGYEQYF.